This T cell receptor (beta chain) was identified in a study of cytomegalovirus exposure and HLA in healthy donors. A multiplex PCR was run with 60 Vbeta primers and 13 Jbeta primers. Measured with immunoSEQ multiplex PCR; TCRdb has only the in-frame clones, and not every one. The sample contains about 190,000 clones, 74% of which appear only once. After removal of 3 bases from V and 5 bases from J, the junction contained 6 bases not matched to a gene. Germline CDR1 and CDR2: SGDLS and YYNGEE. The CDR3 is 14 residues long. The sample was PBMCs. The chain joins TRBV9 to TRBJ2-5, with 8 positions matching TRBD2. The clonotype originates from a woman under 40 in good health and CMV-seropositive. The CDR3 region has the DNA TGTGCCAGCAGCGCCTTGACTAGCGCGGAGACCCAGTACTTC. This codes for CASSALTSAETQYF.